This T cell receptor beta chain was found in a study of CD8 T cells in Susac syndrome. On the study more broadly: Intravenous immunoglobulin alone or corticosteroids were being given to patients with Susac syndrome at blood draw, unless they were therapy-naive.

After extraction with the RNeasy kit, about 0.45 to 1 ug of the RNA was reverse transcribed using random hexamers. Amplification of TCR beta CDR3 used immunoSEQ multiplex PCR across 54 Vbeta and 13 Jbeta. MiXCR was run by TCRdb on the immunoSEQ multiplex PCR reads, yielding one entry per CDR3 protein. The repertoire holds roughly 150,000 distinct CDR3 sequences, with approximately 96% as singletons. This clonotype has only one observation. This CDR3 is 10 amino acids long. CDR1 and CDR2 from the germline V gene are SGHTA and FQGNSA. V was clipped by 7 bases and J by 5 bases, with 5 bases between them.

Sample: CD4+ T cells from PBMCs. This chain uses TRBV7-2 with TRBJ1-1; D call uncertain. The receptor was derived from a human donor with Susac syndrome. CDR3 coding DNA: TGTGCCAGCACGGGGACTGAAGCTTTCTTT. This sequence encodes CASTGTEAFF.